The entry that follows covers one T cell receptor beta chain sequence. Its antigen is as yet unknown. This entry belongs to a study of OX40 agonist ivuxolimab in advanced cancers. Study overall: A partial response was reached by three patients: one with hepatocellular carcinoma and two with cutaneous melanoma. Findings and limits, study-wide: Some nonresponders additionally presented with little normalized T-cell clonal expansion. The CD4+ and CD8+ T cells in the blood had expanded clonally by week 6 at 0.1 to 3.0 mg/kg.

Assay: immunoSEQ multiplex PCR; the TCRdb copy retains only in-frame clones and omits some. Of under 90,000 clones detected, about 92% appear once; the ten largest clones hold approximately 0.2%. At baseline, cycle 4 day 1, and cycle 7 day 1, blood was sampled. The TCR comes from an adult with an advanced solid tumor such as melanoma, head and neck, liver or kidney cancer. The input for sequencing was CD4+ or CD8+ T cells sorted from blood, taken in a trial of the OX40 agonist ivuxolimab.

The DNA for the CDR3 is TGTGCCAGCAGCACCCGGACAGGGTCGGCGGAAAAACTGTTTTTT. This codes for CASSTRTGSAEKLFF. The rearrangement joins TRBV14 to TRBJ1-4, with TRBD1 identical over 8 bases. Germline loops: CDR1 SGHDN, CDR2 FVKESK. This CDR3 is built from 15 residues. V was clipped by 5 bases and J by 8 bases; unmatched bases: 10.